The 13 T cell receptor beta chains reported below all come from one sample, sequenced in a study of CXCR3-negative and CXCR3-positive naive CD8 T cells (dated by TCRdb to the late 2010s). The sequencer was a NextSeq 550. The Human TCR Profiling Kit (MiLaboratory) was used to prepare UMI-labeled 5' RACE TRB cDNA libraries. TCRdb reprocessed the reads into one record per CDR3 protein sequence, lacking DNA. This specimen's table enumerates about 130,000 distinct CDR3 sequences. The ten largest clones represent just under 0.5% of the sample. Sequenced: naive CXCR3- CD8+ T cells from blood. In the paper's terms, the cell subset or site label means: CD45RO-CCR7+CD27+CD95- naive CD8+ T cells lacking CXCR3 (TNR3-). These receptors were obtained from a human donor in good health. Some clones in this sample may be carry-over from other donors' samples.

The rearrangement links TRBV29-1 to TRBJ2-7; TCRdb's assignment of TRBD1 cannot be checked, as there is no DNA. Per germline, CDR1 SQVTM and CDR2 ANQGSEA. The CDR3 contains 14 residues. CDR3 residues: CSVEGTGPSYEQYF.

This chain joins TRBV29-1 and TRBJ2-1; the D call from TCRdb, TRBD2, cannot be confirmed without DNA. This CDR3 spans 17 amino acids. Germline V lookup: CDR1 SQVTM, CDR2 ANQGSEA. The CDR3 reads CSVEDLRLAGGQDEQFF.

This CDR3 reads CATSRSPGQGLNEQYF. The V and J genes are TRBV15 and TRBJ2-7; the D gene TCRdb calls, TRBD1, cannot be checked with no DNA. The length of the CDR3 is 16 residues. Germline V lookup: CDR1 LNHNV, CDR2 YYDKDF (reference sequence).

The chain carries TRBV6-6 and TRBJ1-1. The CDR3 is made up of 14 amino acids. The germline CDR1 and CDR2 sequences are MNHNY and SVGAGI (reference sequence). CDR3 residues: CASSYFQVNTEAFF.

V is TRBV29-1 and J is TRBJ2-1; TCRdb proposes TRBD1, but this gene call is untestable without DNA. The CDR3 has 15 amino acids. Looked up from germline, CDR1 is SQVTM and CDR2 is ANQGSEA. The CDR3 reads CSVDLGQGAYNEQFF.

This chain uses TRBV4-2 with TRBJ1-5; TCRdb selects TRBD1, and the lack of DNA leaves this call unchecked. The V gene's germline CDR1 is LGHNA and CDR2 YNFKEQ. The CDR3 extends over 16 amino acids. CDR3 loop: CASSHEQGGSNQPQHF.

The rearrangement uses TRBV29-1 and TRBJ2-2; TCRdb proposes TRBD2, but this gene call is untestable without DNA. Germline CDR1 reads SQVTM; CDR2 reads ANQGSEA. This CDR3 contains 15 residues. CDR3 loop: CSVEDRAPNTGELFF.

The rearrangement uses TRBV28 and TRBJ1-5. This CDR3 comprises 18 residues. Germline CDR1 reads MDHEN; CDR2 reads SYDVKM. CDR3 residues: CASSLSRRVERGNQPQHF.

The V gene is TRBV28, the J gene TRBJ2-1. Germline values: CDR1 MDHEN, CDR2 SYDVKM. CDR3 length equals 15 residues. This CDR3 reads CASTPTAGFYNEQFF.

CDR3 residues: CASSLDGIAKNIQYF. The chain carries TRBV5-5 and TRBJ2-4. Looked up from germline, CDR1 is SGHKS and CDR2 is YYEKEE (reference sequence). The CDR3 sequence is 15 residues long. Full variable domain (missing parts from reference TRBV5-5 and TRBJ2-4): DAGVTQSPTHLIKTRGQQVTLRCSPISGHKSVSWYQQVLGQGPQFIFQYYEKEERGRGNFPDRFSARQFPNYSSELNVNALLLGDSALYLCASSLDGIAKNIQYFGAGTRLSVL.

The rearrangement links TRBV7-9 to TRBJ1-2. The CDR3 extends over 15 amino acids. Per germline, CDR1 SEHNR and CDR2 FQNEAQ (reference sequence). The CDR3 spells CASSLGTETNYGYTF. The whole variable domain, remainder taken from reference TRBV7-9 and TRBJ1-2, is DTGVSQNPRHKITKRGQNVTFRCDPISEHNRLYWYRQTLGQGPEFLTYFQNEAQLEKSRLLSDRFSAERPKGSFSTLEIQRTEQGDSAMYLCASSLGTETNYGYTFGSGTRLTVV.

J is TRBJ1-6 and V is TRBV7-3. The CDR3 is 15 residues long. Germline V CDR1 and CDR2: SGHTA, FQGTGA. CDR3 amino acids: CASSLTATGNSPLHF.

V is TRBV15 and J is TRBJ2-2. CDR1 LNHNV and CDR2 YYDKDF come from the germline V gene (reference sequence). The CDR3 covers 13 residues. The CDR3 loop is CATSRDNIGELFF.